Sequencing of this T cell receptor (beta chain) was carried out in a study of cytomegalovirus exposure and HLA in healthy donors. Study findings and constraints: Cytomegalovirus association was listed for 164 TCR beta chains. Later analysis reportedly placed an Asian-associated ancestry cluster below the roughly 640-donor mean in N-insertions.

Primers included in the PCR were 60 Vbeta and 13 Jbeta primers. Authors' analysis steps: About 9.9 million of the roughly 80 million unique TCR beta chains counted in a later analysis were shared. Sequencing was performed with immunoSEQ multiplex PCR; in TCRdb, only in-frame clones are kept and a portion is missing. V and J calls plus clone size are reproduced from that table; the DNA served to infer D and trimming. Among some 200,000 clones, 82% were seen once, and the ten largest hold approximately 0.74%. CDR1 MDHEN and CDR2 SYDVKM come from the germline V gene. CDR3 length: 15 amino acids. The V segment lost 5 bases and the J segment 4 bases; nucleotides outside the gene matches: 7. Concerning this clone: Its antigen is not identified.

The sequenced material came from PBMCs. The TCR sequence derives from a woman younger than 35 in good health and CMV-seronegative. The gene calls are TRBV28 and TRBJ1-2; 10 bases are a match to TRBD1. The CDR3 DNA is TGTGCCAGCAGTCGACAGGGGGCGCTTGGCTATGGCTACACCTTC. Amino acids: CASSRQGALGYGYTF.